The 23 T cell receptor beta chains below come from one sample, sequenced in a study of T cells after yellow fever vaccination. Via MiXCR, TCRdb re-called the 5' RACE reads, giving one row per CDR3 protein. Among 510,000 or so distinct CDR3 sequences listed, approximately 21% were seen once. The sample consisted of PBMCs, taken 15 days after the yellow fever booster vaccination. The origin of the receptors is a man aged 25-45 years who received the YFV17D yellow fever vaccine.

This chain connects TRBV28 to TRBJ1-5; D gene uncertain. Germline CDR1 and CDR2: MDHEN and SYDVKM. CDR3 length: 14 amino acids. Trimming took 3 bases from V and 1 from J, leaving 7 bases between them. CDR3 sequence: CASSFVSSNQPQHF. The CDR3 DNA is TGTGCCAGCAGTTTCGTGTCGAGCAATCAGCCCCAGCATTTT.

This rearrangement joins TRBV19 to TRBJ1-2; 8 nucleotides match TRBD1. Trimming cost V 4 bases and J 8 bases; bases outside gene matches: 12. CDR3 length: 15 residues. Germline V gene data show CDR1 as LNHDA and CDR2 as SQIVND (reference sequence). The CDR3 region is CASSTDRGMFRGYTF. CDR3 nucleotides: TGTGCCAGTAGTACCGACAGGGGAATGTTTCGGGGCTACACCTTC. The full variable domain, completed using reference TRBV19 and TRBJ1-2, is DGGITQSPKYLFRKEGQNVTLSCEQNLNHDAMYWYRQDPGQGLRLIYYSQIVNDFQKGDIAEGYSVSREKKESFPLTVTSAQKNPTAFYLCASSTDRGMFRGYTFGSGTRLTVV.

V gene TRBV9 combines with J gene TRBJ2-7, with a possible D match to TRBD2 (6 bases). V lost 3 bases and J 5 bases, leaving 15 bases between the germline ends. There are 14 residues in the CDR3. CDR1 and CDR2 from the germline V gene are SGDLS and YYNGEE. In nucleotides, the CDR3 is TGTGCCAGCAGCGCGACGTCCTTAGCGGACGAGCAGTACTTC. Its translation: CASSATSLADEQYF. Variable domain in full (rest from reference TRBV9 and TRBJ2-7): DSGVTQTPKHLITATGQRVTLRCSPRSGDLSVYWYQQSLDQGLQFLIQYYNGEERAKGNILERFSAQQFPDLHSELNLSSLELGDSALYFCASSATSLADEQYFGPGTRLTVT.

The rearrangement uses TRBV20-1 and TRBJ2-7; no clear D gene. The germline gives CDR1 DFQATT, CDR2 SNEGSKA (reference sequence). Trimming left V 1 base short and J 4 bases short, with 8 bases between. The CDR3 loop spans 12 amino acids. The CDR3 loop reads CSARGASYEQYF. The CDR3 DNA is TGCAGTGCTAGAGGGGCCTCATACGAGCAGTACTTC.

This clonotype was counted between two and nine times. V gene TRBV4-1 combines with J gene TRBJ2-1, with 11 bases fitting TRBD1. With 4 bases clipped from V and 9 bases from J, the junction kept 11 bases outside the gene matches. Germline CDR1 MGHRA, CDR2 YSYEKL. This CDR3 region has 16 residues. CDR3 region: CASSPIPGQGEGEQFF. CDR3 DNA sequence: TGCGCCAGCAGCCCCATCCCGGGACAGGGGGAGGGTGAGCAGTTCTTC.

The chain couples TRBV7-2 to TRBJ2-5, with 9 bases identical to TRBD2. CDR1 is SGHTA and CDR2 is FQGNSA in the germline V gene. J gave up 1 base and V 5 bases, and 11 bases lay outside the gene matches. This CDR3 region has 17 residues. The CDR3 protein is CASSVTAGGPGQETQYF. The CDR3 nucleotides are TGTGCCAGCAGCGTCACGGCGGGAGGGCCAGGCCAAGAGACCCAGTACTTC.

The rearrangement joins TRBV30 to TRBJ2-7; D assignment may be TRBD1 or TRBD2 (5 bases each). V was trimmed by 3 bases and J by 3 bases, leaving 21 bases between them. The CDR3 consists of 16 residues. Germline CDR1 and CDR2: GTSNPN and SVGIG (reference sequence). CDR3 amino acids: CAWSLFGTPAGYEQYF. In nucleotides, the CDR3 is TGTGCCTGGAGCCTATTCGGGACCCCGGCCGGCTACGAGCAGTACTTC.

The J gene is TRBJ1-1, the V gene TRBV20-1; D may be TRBD1 (6 bases). Germline CDR1 and CDR2: DFQATT and SNEGSKA (reference sequence). V was shortened by 5 bases and J by 0 bases, with 13 bases between the two germline ends. The CDR3 runs to 14 residues. The CDR3 region has the DNA TGCAGTGCTCCTATGGGGGGCGTGAACACTGAAGCTTTCTTT. Amino acid sequence: CSAPMGGVNTEAFF.

The rearrangement joins TRBV7-2 to TRBJ2-1, with 12 bases lining up with TRBD2. Germline assignment: CDR1 SGHTA and CDR2 FQGNSA. This CDR3 comprises 15 residues. Trimming took 2 bases from V and 12 from J; bases not matched to a gene: 8. DNA of the CDR3: TGTGCCAGCAGCTTAACCGGGACTAGCGGGTTAGGGCAGTTCTTC. This translates into CASSLTGTSGLGQFF. Together with reference TRBV7-2 and TRBJ2-1, the CDR3 gives the full variable domain: GAGVSQSPSNKVTEKGKDVELRCDPISGHTALYWYRQSLGQGLEFLIYFQGNSAPDKSGLPSDRFSAERTGGSVSTLTIQRTQQEDSAVYLCASSLTGTSGLGQFFGPGTRLTVL.

This clonotype was found many times. This rearrangement joins TRBV20-1 to TRBJ2-5, with D unclear. Trimming pared 3 bases from V and 4 bases from J, leaving 18 bases between. This CDR3 is 15 amino acids long. Germline lookup yields CDR1 DFQATT and CDR2 SNEGSKA (reference sequence). CDR3 residues: CSARGAARIGETQYF. The CDR3 nucleotides read TGCAGTGCTAGGGGCGCAGCGAGGATTGGAGAGACCCAGTACTTC.

This clonotype showed up just a few times. V is TRBV5-1 and J is TRBJ2-3; D gene ambiguous. Trimming removed 1 base from V and 2 bases from J, with 11 bases in between. Germline V gene sequence: CDR1 SGHRS, CDR2 YFSETQ. The CDR3 totals 15 residues. In DNA, the CDR3 is TGCGCCAGCAGCTTGTACCGGGTACCCACAGATACGCAGTATTTT. It specifies CASSLYRVPTDTQYF.

V usage is TRBV7-2 and J usage is TRBJ2-3, with TRBD2 matching over 11 bases. CDR3 length: 15 amino acids. The V and J ends lost 4 bases and 4 bases, in that order; junction bases with no gene match: 4. Germline-derived CDR1 and CDR2 are SGHTA and FQGNSA. CDR3 bases: TGTGCCAGCAGCTCCGCGGGACTAGCGGCAGATACGCAGTATTTT. Its protein is CASSSAGLAADTQYF. Variable domain in full (rest from reference TRBV7-2 and TRBJ2-3): GAGVSQSPSNKVTEKGKDVELRCDPISGHTALYWYRQSLGQGLEFLIYFQGNSAPDKSGLPSDRFSAERTGGSVSTLTIQRTQQEDSAVYLCASSSAGLAADTQYFGPGTRLTVL.

In this sample, this clonotype turned up a few times. This chain uses TRBV20-1 with TRBJ1-1; 7 bases agree with TRBD1. The V segment lost 3 bases and the J segment 0 bases; nucleotides outside the gene matches: 4. The CDR3 has 14 amino acids. The germline CDR1 and CDR2 sequences are DFQATT and SNEGSKA (reference sequence). The CDR3 DNA is TGCAGTGCTAGCCCCGACAGGGTGAACACTGAAGCTTTCTTT. This codes for CSASPDRVNTEAFF.

This clonotype has just a few counts. The chain uses TRBV20-1 and TRBJ1-4; 7 bases agree with TRBD1. Germline CDR1 is DFQATT and CDR2 is SNEGSKA (reference sequence). There are 12 residues in the CDR3. CDR3 region: CSSTGINEKLFF. CDR3 bases: TGCAGCTCGACAGGGATTAATGAAAAACTGTTTTTT.

The J gene is TRBJ1-5, the V gene TRBV14; no definite D call. Trimming stripped 0 bases from V and 5 bases from J, with 5 bases between. The CDR3 is 13 residues long. CDR1 and CDR2 from the germline V gene are SGHDN and FVKESK. The CDR3 DNA sequence: TGTGCCAGCAGCCAAGATCTCTATCAGCCCCAGCATTTT. The encoded protein is CASSQDLYQPQHF. The full variable domain, in which reference TRBV14 and TRBJ1-5 provide the parts outside the CDR3, is EAGVTQFPSHSVIEKGQTVTLRCDPISGHDNLYWYRRVMGKEIKFLLHFVKESKQDESGMPNNRFLAERTGGTYSTLKVQPAELEDSGVYFCASSQDLYQPQHFGDGTRLSIL.

The V and J genes are TRBV5-1 and TRBJ2-1; no reliable D call. Trimming left V 0 bases short and J 6 bases short, with 7 bases between. The germline gives CDR1 SGHRS, CDR2 YFSETQ. This CDR3 contains 13 residues. The CDR3 reads CASSLVASNEQFF. Written as DNA, the CDR3 is TGCGCCAGCAGCTTGGTTGCAAGCAATGAGCAGTTCTTC.

This clonotype has a handful of counts. V gene TRBV3-1 combines with J gene TRBJ2-7, with 9 nucleotides matching TRBD2. V dropped 0 bases and J dropped 8; count of bases not matched to a gene: 11. The CDR3 loop spans 16 amino acids. Germline V CDR1 and CDR2: LGHDT, YNNKEL (reference sequence). In DNA form, the CDR3 reads TGTGCCAGCAGCCAAGAGGCGTTAGCGGGGGACTTTAAGCAGTACTTC. Its protein product is CASSQEALAGDFKQYF.

V usage is TRBV2 and J usage is TRBJ2-7; the match to TRBD1 covers 12 bases. Trimming took 6 bases from V and 3 from J; bases not matched to a gene: 6. CDR1 and CDR2 (germline): SNHLY, FYNNEI. The CDR3 sequence is 15 residues long. CDR3 protein: CASRAGTGGVYEQYF. The CDR3 coding sequence is TGTGCCAGCAGGGCCGGGACAGGGGGCGTCTACGAGCAGTACTTC.

This clonotype was picked up many times. This chain's CDR3 is CASSLRGAYEQYF. The CDR3 DNA is TGTGCCAGCAGTTTAAGGGGGGCCTACGAGCAGTACTTC. This chain links TRBV12-3 or TRBV12-4 with TRBJ2-7; tentatively, D is TRBD1 or TRBD2 (6 bases each). The germline V and J ends were trimmed by 2 bases and 2 bases, with 7 bases remaining between them. The CDR3 is made up of 13 amino acids.

This clonotype has a handful of counts. This chain connects TRBV12-3 or TRBV12-4 to TRBJ2-3; maybe TRBD2 (6 bases). V was cut by 6 bases and J by 0 bases, with 16 bases left in between. The CDR3 sequence is 16 residues long. This CDR3 reads CASSSLPGVSTDTQYF. CDR3 DNA: TGTGCCAGCAGCTCCTTACCGGGAGTGAGCACAGATACGCAGTATTTT.

The table lists this clonotype with a few counts. This chain connects TRBV3-1 to TRBJ1-5; no definite D call. Between the trimmed V and J ends, which lost 1 base and 2 bases, there was a span of 6 bases. Germline CDR1 is LGHDT and CDR2 is YNNKEL (reference sequence). The CDR3 spans 14 residues. CDR3 sequence (DNA): TGTGCCAGCAGCCAAGGGTCGGGCAATCAGCCCCAGCATTTT. Translated: CASSQGSGNQPQHF.

This clonotype showed up just a few times. The V gene is TRBV9, the J gene TRBJ2-7; 10 bases match TRBD2. The junction had 10 bases not matched to a gene; V was cut back by 4 bases and J by 3 bases. Germline CDR1 is SGDLS and CDR2 is YYNGEE. The CDR3 sequence is 16 residues long. The CDR3 loop reads CASSPREASGGYEQYF. The CDR3 nucleotides read TGTGCCAGCAGCCCCCGTGAAGCTAGCGGGGGCTACGAGCAGTACTTC.

Concerning this clonotype itself: A read error may account for a junction end that differs from germline. This chain connects TRBV28 to TRBJ1-1; D ambiguous. CDR3 size: 13 residues. Germline CDR1 is MDHEN and CDR2 is SYDVKM. This CDR3 reads CASNLGLKTEAFF. Here the CDR3 DNA reads TGTGCCAGCAACTTAGGCTTGAAGACTGAAGCTTTCTTT.